Here is one T cell receptor (beta chain) with its context. V gave up 0 bases and J gave up 5 bases; unmatched junction bases: 4. Germline loops: CDR1 LGHNA, CDR2 YSLEER. CDR3 size: 15 residues. This entry belongs to a study of blood T cell repertoires in COVID-19. Study information: The United States, Italy and Spain were the sources of the acute and convalescent COVID-19 samples. T cells, B-cell-depleted T cells, or PBMCs provided the cDNA or gDNA that served as material.

Authors' methods: Reference gene primer amplification yielded estimated nucleated cell counts. The repertoire was sequenced with immunoSEQ multiplex PCR; TCRdb's copy has only in-frame clones and lacks some. The D gene and trimming were derived from the DNA, and the V and J assignments and clone size from that table. This table holds 85,000 to 130,000 clones, about 80% found once. Specimen: peripheral blood. The clonotype was recovered from a man aged 55 to 70 with acute or convalescent COVID-19. The genes are TRBV4-3 and TRBJ2-5; 9 bases are a match to TRBD1. In DNA form, the CDR3 reads TGCGCCAGCAGCCAAGATCGAACAGGGGGCGAGACCCAGTACTTC. It translates to CASSQDRTGGETQYF.